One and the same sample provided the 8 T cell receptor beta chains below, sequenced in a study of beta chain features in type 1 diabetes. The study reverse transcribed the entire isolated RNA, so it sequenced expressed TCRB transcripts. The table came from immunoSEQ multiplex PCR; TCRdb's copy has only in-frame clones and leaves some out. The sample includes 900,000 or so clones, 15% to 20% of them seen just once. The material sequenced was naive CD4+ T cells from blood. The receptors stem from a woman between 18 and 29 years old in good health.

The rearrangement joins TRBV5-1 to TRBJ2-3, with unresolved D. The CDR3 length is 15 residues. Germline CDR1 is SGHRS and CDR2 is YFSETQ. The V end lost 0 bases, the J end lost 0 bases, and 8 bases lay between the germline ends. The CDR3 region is CASSLDGSSTDTQYF. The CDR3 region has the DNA TGCGCCAGCAGCTTGGACGGTTCTAGCACAGATACGCAGTATTTT. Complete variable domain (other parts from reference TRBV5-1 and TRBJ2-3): KAGVTQTPRYLIKTRGQQVTLSCSPISGHRSVSWYQQTPGQGLQFLFEYFSETQRNKGNFPGRFSGRQFSNSRSEMNVSTLELGDSALYLCASSLDGSSTDTQYFGPGTRLTVL.

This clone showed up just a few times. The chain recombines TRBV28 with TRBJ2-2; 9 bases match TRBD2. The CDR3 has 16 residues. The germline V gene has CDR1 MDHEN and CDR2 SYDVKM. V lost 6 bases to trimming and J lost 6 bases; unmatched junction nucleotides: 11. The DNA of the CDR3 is TGTGCCAGCAGACCTACAGGACTAGCGCACGCCGGGGAGCTGTTTTTT. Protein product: CASRPTGLAHAGELFF.

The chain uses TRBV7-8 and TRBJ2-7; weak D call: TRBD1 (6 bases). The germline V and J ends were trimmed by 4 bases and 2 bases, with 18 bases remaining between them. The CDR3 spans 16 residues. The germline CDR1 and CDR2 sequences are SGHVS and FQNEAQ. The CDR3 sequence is CASSSYRETRTYEQYF. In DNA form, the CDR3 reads TGTGCCAGCAGCTCCTACAGGGAGACTCGCACCTACGAGCAGTACTTC. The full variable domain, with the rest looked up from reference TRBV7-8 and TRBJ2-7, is GAGVSQSPRYKVAKRGQDVALRCDPISGHVSLFWYQQALGQGPEFLTYFQNEAQLDKSGLPSDRFFAERPEGSVSTLKIQRTQQEDSAVYLCASSSYRETRTYEQYFGPGTRLTVT.

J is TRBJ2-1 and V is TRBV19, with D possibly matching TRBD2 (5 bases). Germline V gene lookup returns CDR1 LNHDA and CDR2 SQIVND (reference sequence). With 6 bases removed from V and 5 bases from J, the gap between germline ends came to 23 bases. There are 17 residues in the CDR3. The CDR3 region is CASRPYWGLAYNNEQFF. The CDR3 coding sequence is TGTGCCAGTAGGCCATATTGGGGATTAGCGTATAACAATGAGCAGTTCTTC. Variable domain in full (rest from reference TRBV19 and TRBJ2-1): DGGITQSPKYLFRKEGQNVTLSCEQNLNHDAMYWYRQDPGQGLRLIYYSQIVNDFQKGDIAEGYSVSREKKESFPLTVTSAQKNPTAFYLCASRPYWGLAYNNEQFFGPGTRLTVL.

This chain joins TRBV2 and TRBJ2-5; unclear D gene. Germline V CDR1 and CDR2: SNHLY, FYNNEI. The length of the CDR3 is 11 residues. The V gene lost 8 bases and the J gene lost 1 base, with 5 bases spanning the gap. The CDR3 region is CASAIQETQYF. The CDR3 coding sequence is TGTGCCAGCGCAATCCAAGAGACCCAGTACTTC. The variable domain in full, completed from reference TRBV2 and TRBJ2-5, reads EPEVTQTPSHQVTQMGQEVILRCVPISNHLYFYWYRQILGQKVEFLVSFYNNEISEKSEIFDDQFSVERPDGSNFTLKIRSTKLEDSAMYFCASAIQETQYFGPGTRLLVL.

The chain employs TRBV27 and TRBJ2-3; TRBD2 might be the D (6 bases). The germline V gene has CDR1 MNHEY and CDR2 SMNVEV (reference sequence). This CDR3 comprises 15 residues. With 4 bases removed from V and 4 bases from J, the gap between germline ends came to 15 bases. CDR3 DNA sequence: TGTGCCAGCAGTTCCCTGGGGACTGGGGCAGATACGCAGTATTTT. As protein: CASSSLGTGADTQYF.

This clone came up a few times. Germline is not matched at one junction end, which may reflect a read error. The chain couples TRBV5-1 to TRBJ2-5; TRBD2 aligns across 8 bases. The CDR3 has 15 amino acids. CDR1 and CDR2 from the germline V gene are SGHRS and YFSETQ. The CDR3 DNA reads TGCGCCAGCAGCTCCGTCCGGGAGGGGCAAGGGACCCAGTACTTC. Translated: CASSSVREGQGTQYF.

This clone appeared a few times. The DNA of the CDR3 is TGTGCCAGCAGCCCTAGAGGAGTATATCCTTACAATGAGCAGTTCTTC. Protein: CASSPRGVYPYNEQFF. The chain links TRBV7-2 to TRBJ2-1, with D hard to call. The V end lost 5 bases, the J end lost 4 bases, and 18 bases lay between the germline ends. Germline CDR1 reads SGHTA; CDR2 reads FQGNSA. This CDR3 has 16 amino acids.